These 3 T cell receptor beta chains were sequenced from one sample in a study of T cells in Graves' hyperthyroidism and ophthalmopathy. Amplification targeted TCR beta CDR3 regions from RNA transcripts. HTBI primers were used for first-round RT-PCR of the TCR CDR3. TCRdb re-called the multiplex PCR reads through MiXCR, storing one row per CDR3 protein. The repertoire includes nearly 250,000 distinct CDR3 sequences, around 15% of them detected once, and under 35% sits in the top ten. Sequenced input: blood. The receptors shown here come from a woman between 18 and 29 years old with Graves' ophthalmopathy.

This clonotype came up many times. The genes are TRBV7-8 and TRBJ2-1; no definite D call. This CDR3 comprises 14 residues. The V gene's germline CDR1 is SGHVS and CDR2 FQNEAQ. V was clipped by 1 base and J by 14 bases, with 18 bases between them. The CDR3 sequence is CASSLEVSTESEFF. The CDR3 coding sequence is TGTGCCAGCAGCTTAGAAGTATCAACGGAGTCCGAGTTCTTC.

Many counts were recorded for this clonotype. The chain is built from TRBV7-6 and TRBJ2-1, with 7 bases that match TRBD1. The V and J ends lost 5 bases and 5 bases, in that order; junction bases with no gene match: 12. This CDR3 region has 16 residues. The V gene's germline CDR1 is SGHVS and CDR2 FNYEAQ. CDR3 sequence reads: CASSHRSWDRNNEQFF. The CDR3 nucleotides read TGTGCCAGCAGCCACAGGTCCTGGGACAGAAACAATGAGCAGTTCTTC. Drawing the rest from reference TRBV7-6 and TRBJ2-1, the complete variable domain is GAGVSQSPRYKVTKRGQDVALRCDPISGHVSLYWYRQALGQGPEFLTYFNYEAQQDKSGLPNDRFSAERPEGSISTLTIQRTEQRDSAMYRCASSHRSWDRNNEQFFGPGTRLTVL.

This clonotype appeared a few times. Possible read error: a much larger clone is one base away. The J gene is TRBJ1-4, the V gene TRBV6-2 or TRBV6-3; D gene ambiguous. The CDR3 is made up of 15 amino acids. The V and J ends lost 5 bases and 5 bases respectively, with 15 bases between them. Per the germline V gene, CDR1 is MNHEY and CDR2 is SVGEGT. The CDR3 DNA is TGTGCCAGCAGTGCTCTCGGCAGACCGAATGAAAAACTGTTTTTT. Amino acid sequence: CASSALGRPNEKLFF.